The rows below give T cell receptor beta chains drawn from one sample of a study of monozygotic twins with inflammatory bowel disease. TCRdb reprocessed the 5' RACE reads and keeps a single row for each CDR3 protein, giving no DNA. The sample table includes about 420,000 distinct CDR3 sequences. Sequenced material: blood. These receptors all come from a human donor with ulcerative colitis or Crohn's disease, or a healthy co-twin of an affected twin (not recorded which). CDR3s include the opening cysteine and the closing phenylalanine or tryptophan.

TRBV4-2	TRBJ1-5	CASSLGQVGNQPQHF
TRBV7-2	TRBJ2-1	CASSLVAGDSYNEQFF
TRBV20-1	TRBJ1-6	CSARVLGTGGRGSPLHF
TRBV28	TRBJ2-7	CASSSTDRDEQYF
TRBV7-8	TRBJ2-5	CASSLVQLEETQYF
TRBV2	TRBJ2-5	CASSTTVQETQYF
TRBV7-9	TRBJ1-4	CASSLAQGPNEKLFF
TRBV2	TRBJ2-3	CASSRGAVQDTQYF
TRBV11-2	TRBJ2-7	CASSSPGLSDFNYEQYF
TRBV7-9	TRBJ2-7	CASVLDVTYEQYF
TRBV5-1	TRBJ2-1	CASRPSGNEQFF
TRBV5-1	TRBJ1-5	CASSLGDGNSNQPQHF
TRBV5-1	TRBJ1-2	CASSLDRDFYGYTF
TRBV18	TRBJ2-1	CASSPPKGQGDYNEQFF
TRBV7-9	TRBJ1-4	CASSSLGGSGSDEKLFF
TRBV5-4	TRBJ2-3	CASSSAVAGGGQDTQYF
TRBV10-3	TRBJ1-2	CAIRRDNDYGYTF
TRBV20-1	TRBJ2-1	CSARVTGVFGHEQFF
TRBV4-3	TRBJ2-7	CASSQDPKGEEQYF
TRBV4-1	TRBJ1-6	CASSQDRAFPNSPLHF
TRBV5-4	TRBJ2-1	CASSLAAEFNEQFF